This TCR beta chain is from a study of cytomegalovirus exposure and HLA in healthy donors. Study observations and caveats: The study designated about 180 TCR beta chains cytomegalovirus-associated.

Vbeta (60) and Jbeta (13) primers were used in the PCR. The protocol was immunoSEQ multiplex PCR, while the TCRdb copy is restricted to in-frame clones and leaves out a portion. This sample has about 190,000 clones; roughly 74% occur once, and the top ten carry 11% to 15%. The CDR3 runs to 15 residues. V lost 2 bases, J lost 3 bases, and 4 bases stayed unmatched. Germline CDR1 reads SGHTA; CDR2 reads FQGTGA. As concerns this clone: Antigen: not known.

V is TRBV7-3 and J is TRBJ2-3, with TRBD2 matching over 8 bases. This sequence was found in a woman aged 25 to 39 in good health and CMV-seropositive. Sequencing used PBMCs. CDR3 sequence reads: CASSLGLAGTDTQYF. In nucleotides, the CDR3 is TGTGCCAGCAGCTTAGGGCTAGCGGGTACAGATACGCAGTATTTT.